Listed below are T cell receptor beta chains from one sample, sequenced in a study of T-cell reconstitution after alpha-beta-depleted transplantation in children. TCRdb processed the PCR reads anew with MiXCR; each CDR3 protein has one entry. The repertoire holds fewer than 550,000 distinct CDR3 sequences, with roughly 10% as singletons. Sequenced here: PBMCs, mostly from graft donor cells, sampled 180 days after TCRalphabeta/CD19-depleted stem cell transplant. All receptors derive from a female patient under 10 years old who had a stem cell transplant for aplastic anemia, so the T cells may come from the graft donor. Each CDR3 is given with its conserved first and last residue. Fields, in order: D gene, V gene, J gene, clone size, CDR3 DNA, CDR3 protein. The D gene is left open where the match is weak. The size of a clone is reported for some rows only, either as once, few or many, or as a class for expanded clones.

NA	TRBV5-1	TRBJ1-1	few	TGCGCCAGCAGCTTGGAACAGGCGAACACTGAAGCTTTCTTT	CASSLEQANTEAFF
NA	TRBV5-5	TRBJ1-1	few	TGTGCCAGCAGCACGACAGGTACCACTGAAGCTTTCTTT	CASSTTGTTEAFF
NA	TRBV4-3	TRBJ2-7	NA	TGCGCCAGCAGCCAAGATTACGGGAGACCCAACGAGCAGTACTTC	CASSQDYGRPNEQYF
TRBD1	TRBV5-1	TRBJ1-1	NA	TGCGCCAGCAGCTTGTTCGGGCAGGGGGCTTTGAACACTGAAGCTTTCTTT	CASSLFGQGALNTEAFF
NA	TRBV20-1	TRBJ2-3	NA	TGCAGTGCTGTCCCCCTCACAGATACGCAGTATTTT	CSAVPLTDTQYF
NA	TRBV5-1	TRBJ1-4	NA	TGCGCCAGCAGCTTGGCAGGTCTGGAAAAACTGTTTTTT	CASSLAGLEKLFF
TRBD1	TRBV7-8	TRBJ2-7	few	TGTGCCAGCAGCTTATTTATGCGGACAGGGCCCTACGAGCAGTACTTC	CASSLFMRTGPYEQYF
NA	TRBV20-1	TRBJ2-1	few	TGCAGTGCTAGAGGACCCCGACCTGAGCAGTTCTTC	CSARGPRPEQFF
NA	TRBV29-1	TRBJ1-1	few	TGCAGCGCACGGGGACGGGGCGAGTCTGAAGCTTTCTTT	CSARGRGESEAFF
TRBD1	TRBV3-1	TRBJ2-1	few	TGTGCCAGCAGTCCGGACAGGGCGGCCTACAATGAGCAGTTCTTC	CASSPDRAAYNEQFF
NA	TRBV6-5	TRBJ2-5	few	TGTGCCAGCAGTTACTCGGGAAGATTATTAACGGAGACCCAGTACTTC	CASSYSGRLLTETQYF
NA	TRBV28	TRBJ2-6	NA	TGTGCCAGCAGTTGCGGGACAAGCGGGGCCAACGTCCTGACTTTC	CASSCGTSGANVLTF
NA	TRBV6-5	TRBJ2-1	few	TGTGCCAGCAGTTACTCAGGGCTCGAGGGGGGGAGTGAGCAGTTCTTC	CASSYSGLEGGSEQFF
TRBD2	TRBV7-6	TRBJ2-3	few	TGTGCCAGCAGCTTAATGGGACTAGCCCCAGATACGCAGTATTTT	CASSLMGLAPDTQYF
TRBD1	TRBV2	TRBJ1-4	many	TGTGCCAGCAGAGGGACAGACGCAACTAATGAAAAACTGTTTTTT	CASRGTDATNEKLFF
TRBD1	TRBV20-1	TRBJ1-5	NA	TGCAGTGCCAAGAGGGGGCTTAGCAATCAGCCCCAGCATTTT	CSAKRGLSNQPQHF
TRBD2	TRBV7-2	TRBJ2-3	NA	TGTGCCAGCAGCCGGGGAGGGGTCACAGATACGCAGTATTTT	CASSRGGVTDTQYF
TRBD2	TRBV28	TRBJ2-1	NA	TGTGCCAGCAGTCCCCAGCGGGGTCACAATGAGCAGTTCTTC	CASSPQRGHNEQFF
NA	TRBV2	TRBJ2-3	few	TGTGCCAGCAATGAACAGGGAGATACGCAGTATTTT	CASNEQGDTQYF
NA	TRBV29-1	TRBJ2-3	NA	TGCAGCGTTGACGCGGCAGGGTCCGGGACAGATACGCAGTATTTT	CSVDAAGSGTDTQYF
TRBD2	TRBV19	TRBJ2-1	NA	TGTGCCAGTAGTATTGCCGTGGGAGGGTACAATGAGCAGTTCTTC	CASSIAVGGYNEQFF
TRBD2	TRBV11-2	TRBJ2-1	NA	TGTGCCAGCAGCTCCTCTAGCGGGAGCTACAATGAGCAGTTCTTC	CASSSSSGSYNEQFF
TRBD2	TRBV7-3	TRBJ2-3	few	TGTGCCAGCAGCTTGAAACCGGGACTAGCGGGATCCACAGATACGCAGTATTTT	CASSLKPGLAGSTDTQYF
NA	TRBV12-3/TRBV12-4	TRBJ2-1	many	TGTGCCAGCAGGGGCCAGGGGACGGTATACAATGAGCAGTTCTTC	CASRGQGTVYNEQFF
TRBD1	TRBV15	TRBJ2-2	few	TGTGCCGCGAAACCGGGACAGGTAACCGGGGAGCTGTTTTTT	CAAKPGQVTGELFF
TRBD1	TRBV12-3/TRBV12-4	TRBJ1-1	NA	TGTGCCAGCACTTTACAGGGGATGAACACTGAAGCTTTCTTT	CASTLQGMNTEAFF
TRBD2	TRBV20-1	TRBJ2-3	few	TGCAGTGGTCGGGGGGGAGTAGAGACAGATACGCAGTATTTT	CSGRGGVETDTQYF
NA	TRBV6-2/TRBV6-3	TRBJ2-4	many	TGTGCCAGCGGAAACTCAGGGATCGGGGACATTCAGTACTTC	CASGNSGIGDIQYF
NA	TRBV28	TRBJ2-2	few	TGTGCCAGCAGTTTATGGGCTAGCGAACCCGGGGAGCTGTTTTTT	CASSLWASEPGELFF
NA	TRBV6-1	TRBJ2-7	few	TGTGCCAGCAGTGATGCCGGGACGCCTTCCTACGAGCAGTACTTC	CASSDAGTPSYEQYF
NA	TRBV12-3/TRBV12-4	TRBJ1-4	few	TGTGCCAGCAGTTTACCGACTATGGCGGCAACTAATGAAAAACTGTTTTTT	CASSLPTMAATNEKLFF
NA	TRBV20-1	TRBJ2-2	NA	TGCAGTGCTGACACCGGGGAGCTGTTTTTT	CSADTGELFF
NA	TRBV7-9	TRBJ1-6	NA	TGTGCCAGCAGCCGTGGCTCGACGGCTTATAATTCACCCCTCCACTTT	CASSRGSTAYNSPLHF
TRBD1	TRBV11-1	TRBJ2-2	NA	TGTGCCAGGCCTATCCGGGACAGGGGGCCCAAATTCGCGAACACCGGGGAGCTGTTTTTT	CARPIRDRGPKFANTGELFF
NA	TRBV5-1	TRBJ2-5	NA	TGCGCCAGCAGCTTGGAGGCCAGGGCCCACGAGACCCAGTACTTC	CASSLEARAHETQYF
NA	TRBV20-1	TRBJ1-3	few	TGCAGTGCTAGAGACGGCCGGGGTTCTGGAAACACCATATATTTT	CSARDGRGSGNTIYF
TRBD2	TRBV6-1	TRBJ2-3	many	TGTGCCAGCAGCGCATTGACTAGCGGAACAGATACGCAGTATTTT	CASSALTSGTDTQYF
NA	TRBV7-7	TRBJ2-3	NA	TGTGCCAGCAGCTCTGATGGCACAGATACGCAGTATTTT	CASSSDGTDTQYF
TRBD2	TRBV27	TRBJ2-5	NA	TGTGCCAGCAGTCTGCGACTAGCGGGAGTGCCTGAGACCCAGTACTTC	CASSLRLAGVPETQYF
TRBD1	TRBV28	TRBJ1-2	many	TGTGCCAGCAGTTTAAACCAGGGGGCAAGGTCGGACTATGGCTACACCTTC	CASSLNQGARSDYGYTF
NA	TRBV13	TRBJ2-4	few	TGTGCCAGCAGCTTAGGCCCGGACGGTGGAAACATTCAGTACTTC	CASSLGPDGGNIQYF
NA	TRBV20-1	TRBJ1-4	few	TGCAGTGCTATCAGGGCAACTAATGAAAAACTGTTTTTT	CSAIRATNEKLFF
TRBD2	TRBV5-1	TRBJ2-1	few	TGCGCCAGCAGCATAGCGGGAGGCCCTAACAATGAGCAGTTCTTC	CASSIAGGPNNEQFF
NA	TRBV7-8	TRBJ2-2	NA	TGTGCCAGCAGCTTCCTTCCAGGGGTCACCGGGGAGCTGTTTTTT	CASSFLPGVTGELFF
NA	TRBV6-5	TRBJ1-1	few	TGTGCCAGCAGTTCGAAGACCGCCTGGGTTACTGAAGCTTTCTTT	CASSSKTAWVTEAFF
NA	TRBV7-8	TRBJ1-5	NA	TGTGCCAGCAGCATATTCAGGGGCAATCAGCCCCAGCATTTT	CASSIFRGNQPQHF
NA	TRBV29-1	TRBJ1-1	many	TGCAGCGTACCGTTTGGGGATTCAGGCCTAGCTGAAGCTTTCTTT	CSVPFGDSGLAEAFF
NA	TRBV7-3	TRBJ2-7	few	TGTGCCAGCAGCCCTTCCCCGGATCACGAGCAGTACTTC	CASSPSPDHEQYF
NA	TRBV7-9	TRBJ1-4	NA	TGTGCCAGCAGCTTTCCCCAAAAACTGTTTTTT	CASSFPQKLFF
TRBD2	TRBV12-3/TRBV12-4	TRBJ2-1	NA	TGTGCCTGCAGTTTAGCGCTGGCGGGAGGAAGGGCCCAAGACAATGAGCAGTTCTTC	CACSLALAGGRAQDNEQFF
TRBD1	TRBV7-9	TRBJ2-5	NA	TGTGCCAGCAGCTCCCCCGGCAGGGGGCAGAGGGAGACCCAGTACTTC	CASSSPGRGQRETQYF
NA	TRBV19	TRBJ1-5	few	TGTGCCAGTAGCCTGGTCCCGGGGGCGAGGTATACTGTCAATCAGCCCCAGCATTTT	CASSLVPGARYTVNQPQHF
NA	TRBV6-1	TRBJ1-5	few	TGTGCCAGCAGGGCCGGGATAACGATTGGGCCCCAGCATTTT	CASRAGITIGPQHF
TRBD1	TRBV4-1	TRBJ1-2	many	TGCGCCAGCAGCCAAGATGACAGGGCTAACTATGGCTACACCTTC	CASSQDDRANYGYTF
NA	TRBV18	TRBJ1-2	few	TGTGCCAGCTCACCACCGAGGTCGAGGGGCCATAACTATGGCTACACCTTC	CASSPPRSRGHNYGYTF